This T cell receptor (beta chain) originates from a study of T cells after yellow fever vaccination. The CDR3 has 14 amino acids. V was pared by 4 bases and J by 9 bases, with 11 bases of the junction left unmatched. The germline gives CDR1 GTSNPN, CDR2 SVGIG (reference sequence). Universal primer sites and UMIs were introduced during 5'RACE template-switching synthesis of TCR cDNA. TCRdb reanalysed the 5' RACE reads using MiXCR and keeps one entry per CDR3 protein. The data contain about 630,000 distinct CDR3 sequences, roughly an eighth of them singletons. The sequencing used PBMCs, collected on the day of the yellow fever booster vaccination. This chain links TRBV30 with TRBJ2-1; 8 bases are shared with TRBD1. This receptor was obtained from a man aged 25 to 45 who received the YFV17D yellow fever vaccine. CDR3 loop: CAWNKQGADGEQFF. The CDR3 nucleotides read TGTGCCTGGAACAAGCAGGGGGCTGACGGTGAGCAGTTCTTC.